The present T cell receptor beta chain was sequenced within a study of cytomegalovirus exposure and HLA in healthy donors. The PCR employed 60 Vbeta primers together with 13 Jbeta primers. Repertoires were generated with immunoSEQ multiplex PCR, while TCRdb's copy carries only in-frame clones and drops some. The sample contains approximately 130,000 clones, approximately 80% of which appear only once. The CDR3 consists of 15 residues. The V gene end was trimmed by 4 bases and the J gene end by 3 bases; junction bases not matched to a gene: 9. Germline CDR1 and CDR2: SGHTA and FQGTGA. As to this clone: What it recognizes is unknown.

Findings and limits, study-wide: In a later analysis, productive TCRs from donors in an Asian-associated ancestry cluster reportedly carried fewer N-insertions than the cohort mean.

The specimen was PBMCs. The chain couples TRBV7-3 to TRBJ2-7; 7 bases map to TRBD1. This sequence originates from a man younger than 35 in good health and CMV-seronegative. CDR3 loop: CASSSGQAPLYEQYF. The CDR3 DNA reads TGTGCCAGCAGCTCCGGACAGGCCCCCCTCTACGAGCAGTACTTC.